This T cell receptor (beta chain) was found in a study of T cell changes during pregnancy in multiple sclerosis. The data were produced by immunoSEQ multiplex PCR, yet TCRdb's version contains in-frame clones alone and is incomplete. The sample has tens of thousands of clones, roughly 89% seen once. Trimming removed 3 bases from V and 3 bases from J, with 11 bases in between. This CDR3 region has 13 residues. CDR1 is SQVTM, CDR2 ANQGSEA, per germline. The sequenced sample was CD4+ T cells from peripheral blood mononuclear cells, obtained in the third trimester of pregnancy. The clonotype comes from a female donor in good health, enrolled as a control in a pregnancy study. This chain links TRBV29-1 with TRBJ2-5, with a weak D call TRBD2 (5 bases). CDR3 coding DNA: TGCAGCGTTGATTTCCGGCGGGAAGAGACCCAGTACTTC. Its protein is CSVDFRREETQYF.